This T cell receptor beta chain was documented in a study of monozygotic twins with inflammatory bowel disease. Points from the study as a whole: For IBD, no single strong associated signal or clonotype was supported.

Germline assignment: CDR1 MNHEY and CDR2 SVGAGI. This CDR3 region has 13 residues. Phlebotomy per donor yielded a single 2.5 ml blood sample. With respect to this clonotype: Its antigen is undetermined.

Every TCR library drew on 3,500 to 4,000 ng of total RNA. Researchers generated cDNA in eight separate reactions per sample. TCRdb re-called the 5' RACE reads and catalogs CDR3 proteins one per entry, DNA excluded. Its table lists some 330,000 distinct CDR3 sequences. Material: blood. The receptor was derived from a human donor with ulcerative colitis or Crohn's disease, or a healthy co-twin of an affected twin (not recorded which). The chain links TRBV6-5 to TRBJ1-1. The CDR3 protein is CASSSPGVSEAFF.